Here is one TCR beta chain with its context. This entry comes from a study of T cell changes during pregnancy in multiple sclerosis. In germline, CDR1 is SGHAT, CDR2 FQNNGV. J lost 2 bases, V lost 6 bases, and 3 bases had no gene match. There are 14 residues in the CDR3. The data were produced by immunoSEQ multiplex PCR, yet TCRdb's version contains in-frame clones alone and is incomplete. The table shows around 45,000 clones, with around nine tenths occurring only once. This receptor was taken from a female donor with multiple sclerosis, enrolled in a pregnancy study. Material: CD4+ T cells from peripheral blood mononuclear cells, obtained before pregnancy. V usage is TRBV11-2 and J usage is TRBJ2-2, with TRBD1 identical over 7 bases. The CDR3 region has the DNA TGTGCCAGCAGGACAGGGATCAACACCGGGGAGCTGTTTTTT. Its translation: CASRTGINTGELFF.